This T cell receptor (beta chain) was identified during a study of T-cell memory formation after mild COVID-19. As for the study in general: For the most part, TCR clusters were specific to one donor.

The germline V gene has CDR1 SEHNR and CDR2 FQNEAQ (reference sequence). V shed 5 bases, J shed 1 base, and the junction held 7 bases outside the gene matches. CDR3 length: 15 amino acids. MiXCR, applied by TCRdb to the 5' RACE reads, yields one record per CDR3 protein. The sample consists of over 500,000 distinct CDR3 sequences, 15% to 20% of them appearing once. Specimen: PBMCs or a T cell subset sorted from them (not recorded which). The TCR originated in an adult woman who had mild COVID-19 (a few samples of this study predate the infection). Cell type and time point are not known. The gene calls are TRBV7-9 and TRBJ2-5; 7 positions match TRBD2. In DNA, the CDR3 is TGTGCCAGCAGCCGAACCGGGACTACCCAAGAGACCCAGTACTTC. Translating gives CASSRTGTTQETQYF.